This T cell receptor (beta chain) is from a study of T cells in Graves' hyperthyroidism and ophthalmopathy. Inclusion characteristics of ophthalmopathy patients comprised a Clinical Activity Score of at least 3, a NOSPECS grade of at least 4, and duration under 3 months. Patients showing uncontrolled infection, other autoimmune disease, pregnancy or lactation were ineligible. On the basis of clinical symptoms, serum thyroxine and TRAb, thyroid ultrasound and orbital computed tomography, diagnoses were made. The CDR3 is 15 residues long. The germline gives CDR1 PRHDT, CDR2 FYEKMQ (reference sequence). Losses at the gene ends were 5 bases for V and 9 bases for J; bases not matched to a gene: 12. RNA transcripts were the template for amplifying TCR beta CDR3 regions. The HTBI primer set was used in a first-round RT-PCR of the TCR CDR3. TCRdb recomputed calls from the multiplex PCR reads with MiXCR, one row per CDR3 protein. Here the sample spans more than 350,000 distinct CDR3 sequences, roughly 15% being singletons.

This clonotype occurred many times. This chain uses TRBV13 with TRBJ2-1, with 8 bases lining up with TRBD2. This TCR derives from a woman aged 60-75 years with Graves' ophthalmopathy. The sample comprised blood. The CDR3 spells CASSPRGLATFEQFF. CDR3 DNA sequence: TGTGCCAGCAGCCCCAGAGGACTAGCCACTTTTGAGCAGTTCTTC.